The sequence of this T cell receptor beta chain was determined in a study of blood T cell repertoires in COVID-19. CDR3 length: 14 amino acids. Germline values: CDR1 SGHRS, CDR2 YFSETQ. Trimming cost V 2 bases and J 5 bases; bases outside gene matches: 2. The method was immunoSEQ multiplex PCR; TCRdb's version includes in-frame clones alone and lacks a portion of them. The table includes some 170,000 clones, around nine tenths detected once. This clonotype was sampled from an older woman with COVID-19, enrolled during active disease. The V and J genes are TRBV5-1 and TRBJ2-7; 12 bases are shared with TRBD1. The sequenced sample was peripheral blood. The CDR3 coding sequence is TGCGCCAGCAGCTTCGGGACAGGGGGCGACGAGCAGTACTTC. Translated: CASSFGTGGDEQYF. The whole variable domain, filled in from reference TRBV5-1 and TRBJ2-7, reads KAGVTQTPRYLIKTRGQQVTLSCSPISGHRSVSWYQQTPGQGLQFLFEYFSETQRNKGNFPGRFSGRQFSNSRSEMNVSTLELGDSALYLCASSFGTGGDEQYFGPGTRLTVT.